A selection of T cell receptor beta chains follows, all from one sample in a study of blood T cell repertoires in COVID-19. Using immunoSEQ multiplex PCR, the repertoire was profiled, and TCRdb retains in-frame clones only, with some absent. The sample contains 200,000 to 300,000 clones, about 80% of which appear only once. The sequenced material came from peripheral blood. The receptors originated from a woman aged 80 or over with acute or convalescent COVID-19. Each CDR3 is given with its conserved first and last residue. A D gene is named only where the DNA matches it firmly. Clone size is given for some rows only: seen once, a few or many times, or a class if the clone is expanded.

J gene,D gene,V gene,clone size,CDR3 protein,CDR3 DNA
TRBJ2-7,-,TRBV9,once,CASSSAYEQYF,TGTGCCAGCAGCTCAGCCTACGAGCAGTACTTC
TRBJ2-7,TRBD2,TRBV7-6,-,CASSLVFFWTSGDSYEQYF,TGTGCCAGCAGCTTAGTATTCTTCTGGACTAGCGGAGACTCCTACGAGCAGTACTTC
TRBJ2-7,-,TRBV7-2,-,CASSLGGSTYEQYF,TGTGCCAGCAGCTTAGGAGGCAGCACCTACGAGCAGTACTTC
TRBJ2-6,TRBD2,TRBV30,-,CAWAPGAGGPGANVLTF,TGTGCCTGGGCCCCCGGGGCGGGGGGGCCCGGGGCCAACGTCCTGACTTTC
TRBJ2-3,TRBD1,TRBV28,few,CASRRTGTDTQYF,TGTGCCAGCAGGAGGACAGGGACAGATACGCAGTATTTT
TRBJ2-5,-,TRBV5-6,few,CASSLVEGLETQYF,TGTGCCAGCAGCTTGGTGGAGGGCCTGGAGACCCAGTACTTC
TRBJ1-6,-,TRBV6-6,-,CASSYSPAQDNSPLHF,TGTGCCAGCAGTTACTCACCGGCCCAGGATAATTCACCCCTCCACTTT
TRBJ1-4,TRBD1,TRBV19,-,CASSTIGGQYEKLFF,TGTGCCAGTAGCACCATAGGGGGACAGTATGAAAAACTGTTTTTT
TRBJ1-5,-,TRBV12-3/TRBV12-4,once,CASSTPGQPQHF,TGTGCCAGCAGTACGCCAGGGCAGCCCCAGCATTTT
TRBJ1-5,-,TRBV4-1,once,CASASDYNQPQHF,TGCGCCAGCGCCTCAGACTACAATCAGCCCCAGCATTTT
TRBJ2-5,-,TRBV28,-,CASSLGGQETQYF,TGTGCCAGCAGTTTGGGGGGTCAAGAGACCCAGTACTTC
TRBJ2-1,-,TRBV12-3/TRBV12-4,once,CASNYYNEQFF,TGTGCCAGCAACTACTACAATGAGCAGTTCTTC
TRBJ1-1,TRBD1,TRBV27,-,CASTPSRTGRTEAFF,TGTGCCAGCACCCCCTCAAGGACAGGGAGGACTGAAGCTTTCTTT
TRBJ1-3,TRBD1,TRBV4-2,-,CASSHQTGMVDTIYF,TGTGCCAGCAGCCATCAGACAGGGATGGTAGACACCATATATTTT
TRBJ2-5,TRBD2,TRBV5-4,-,CASSTRTSGDQETQYF,TGTGCCAGCAGCACCAGGACTAGCGGGGACCAAGAGACCCAGTACTTC
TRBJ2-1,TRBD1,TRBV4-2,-,CASSQFRDRTYNEQFF,TGTGCCAGCAGCCAGTTCCGGGACAGGACCTACAATGAGCAGTTCTTC
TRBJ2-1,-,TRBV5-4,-,CASSFESRYNEQFF,TGTGCCAGCAGCTTCGAGTCGCGCTACAATGAGCAGTTCTTC
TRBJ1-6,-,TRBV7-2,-,CASRSSGNNSPLHF,TGTGCCAGCCGTTCTTCGGGGAATAATTCACCCCTCCACTTT
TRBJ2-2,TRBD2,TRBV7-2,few,CASSKTSVSGELFF,TGTGCCAGCAGCAAGACTAGCGTGAGCGGGGAGCTGTTTTTT
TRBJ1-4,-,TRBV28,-,CASSLWGATNEKLFF,TGTGCCAGCAGCCTCTGGGGGGCAACTAATGAAAAACTGTTTTTT
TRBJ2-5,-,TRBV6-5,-,CASSGGRNGETQYF,TGTGCCAGCAGCGGGGGGCGAAATGGAGAGACCCAGTACTTC
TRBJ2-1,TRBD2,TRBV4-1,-,CASSQERGSSYNEQFF,TGCGCCAGCAGCCAGGAGCGGGGGAGCTCCTACAATGAGCAGTTCTTC
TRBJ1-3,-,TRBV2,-,CASRQIAGNTIYF,TGTGCCAGCAGACAGATAGCTGGAAACACCATATATTTT
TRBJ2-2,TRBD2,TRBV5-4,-,CASSSPGLARNTGELFF,TGTGCCAGCAGCTCTCCGGGACTAGCGCGGAACACCGGGGAGCTGTTTTTT
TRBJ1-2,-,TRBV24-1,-,CATSRPGLSYGYTF,TGTGCCACCAGTCGACCGGGACTGAGCTATGGCTACACCTTC
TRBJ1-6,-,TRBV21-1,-,CASSSPPRCLRALHF,TGTGCCAGCAGCTCCCCGCCCAGGTGCCTCAGGGCCCTCCACTTT
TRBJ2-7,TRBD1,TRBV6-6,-,CASSQGQVGPYEQYF,TGTGCCAGCAGCCAGGGACAGGTTGGACCCTACGAGCAGTACTTC
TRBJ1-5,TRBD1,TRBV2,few,CASSRDSSGQPQHF,TGTGCCAGCAGTAGGGACAGCTCCGGGCAGCCCCAGCATTTT
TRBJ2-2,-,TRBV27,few,CASRAETGELFF,TGTGCCAGCAGGGCAGAAACCGGGGAGCTGTTTTTT
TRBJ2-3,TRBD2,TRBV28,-,CASSFPGGLRTDTQYF,TGTGCCAGCAGTTTCCCGGGAGGTCTGCGTACAGATACGCAGTATTTT
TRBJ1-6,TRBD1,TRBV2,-,CASIGDRDSPLHF,TGTGCCAGCATAGGGGACAGGGACTCACCCCTCCACTTT
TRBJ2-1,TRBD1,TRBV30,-,CAFSPGTGSEGQFF,TGTGCCTTTAGCCCCGGGACAGGGTCCGAAGGGCAGTTCTTC
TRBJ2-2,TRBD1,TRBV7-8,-,CASSLRQGAIYTGELFF,TGTGCCAGCAGCTTAAGACAGGGGGCGATCTACACCGGGGAGCTGTTTTTT
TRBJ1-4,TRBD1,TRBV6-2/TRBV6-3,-,CASSYPGQGDNEKLFF,TGTGCCAGCAGTTACCCCGGACAGGGAGACAATGAAAAACTGTTTTTT
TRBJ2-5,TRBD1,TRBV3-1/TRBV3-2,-,CASSLRGQGVETQYF,TGTGCCAGCAGTCTTAGGGGACAGGGGGTGGAGACCCAGTACTTC
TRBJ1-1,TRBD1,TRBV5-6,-,CASRRTGINTEAFF,TGTGCCAGCAGGCGGACAGGGATTAACACTGAAGCTTTCTTT
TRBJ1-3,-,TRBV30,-,CAWSTTVSGNTIYF,TGTGCCTGGAGTACGACAGTCTCTGGAAACACCATATATTTT
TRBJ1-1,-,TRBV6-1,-,CASSEYQGMNTEAFF,TGTGCCAGCAGTGAATATCAGGGAATGAACACTGAAGCTTTCTTT